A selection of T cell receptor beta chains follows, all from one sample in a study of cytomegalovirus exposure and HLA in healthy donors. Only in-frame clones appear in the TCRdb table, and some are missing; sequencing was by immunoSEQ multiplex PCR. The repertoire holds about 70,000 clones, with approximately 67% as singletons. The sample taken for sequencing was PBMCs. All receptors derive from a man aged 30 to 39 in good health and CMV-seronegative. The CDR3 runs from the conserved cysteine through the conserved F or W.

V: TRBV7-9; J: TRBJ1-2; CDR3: CASSLTRVESSGYTF
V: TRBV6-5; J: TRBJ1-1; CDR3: CASRQGSGTAFF
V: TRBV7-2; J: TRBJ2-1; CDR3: CASSSGLSYNEQFF
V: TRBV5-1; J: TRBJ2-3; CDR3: CASSPKAGRVSTDTQYF
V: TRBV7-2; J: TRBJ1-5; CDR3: CASSSHVGQDQPQHF
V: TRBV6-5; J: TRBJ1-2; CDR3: CASSYSNGVAYGYTF
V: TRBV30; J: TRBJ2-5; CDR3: CAWSISGGRFQETQYF
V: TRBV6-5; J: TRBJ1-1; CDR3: CASSYGTDTEAFF
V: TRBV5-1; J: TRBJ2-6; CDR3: CASGLGDSGANVLTF
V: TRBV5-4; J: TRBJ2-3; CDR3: CASSTRRGQGSDTQYF
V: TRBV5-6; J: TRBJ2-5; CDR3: CASSLFGAATQYF
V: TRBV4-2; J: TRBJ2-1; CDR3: CASSQEGYREHPNNEQFF
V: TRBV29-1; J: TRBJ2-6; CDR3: CSAGGGANVLTF
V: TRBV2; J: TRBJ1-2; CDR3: CARTGQVSYGYTF
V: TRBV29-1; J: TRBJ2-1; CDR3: CSVEGRDRSSYNEQFF
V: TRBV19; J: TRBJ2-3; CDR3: CASSTTREDTQYF
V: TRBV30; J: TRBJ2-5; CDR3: CAWSGAGGGNEETQYF
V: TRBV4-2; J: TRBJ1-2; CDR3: CASSQDKEYYGYTF
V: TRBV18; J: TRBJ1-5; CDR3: CASSRDIDQPQHF
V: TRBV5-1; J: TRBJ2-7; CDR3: CASSLDQSPADEQYF
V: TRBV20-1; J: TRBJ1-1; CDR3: CSARMAAEAFF
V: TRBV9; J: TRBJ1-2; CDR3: CASSAARDRGYGYTF
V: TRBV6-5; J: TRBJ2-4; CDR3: CASSYIGVAVQYF
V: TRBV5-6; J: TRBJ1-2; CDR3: CASRHRERNYGYTF
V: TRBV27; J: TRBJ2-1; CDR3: CASSSTGVYEQFF
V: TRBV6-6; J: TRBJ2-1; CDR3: CASSFLAVYNEQFF
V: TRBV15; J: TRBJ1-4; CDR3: CATSLDRHNEKLFF
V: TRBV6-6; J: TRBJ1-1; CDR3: CASRGQTNTEAFF
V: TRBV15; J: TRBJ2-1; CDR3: CATASRTGGYEQFF
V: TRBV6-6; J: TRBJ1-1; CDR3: CASRGASTEAFF
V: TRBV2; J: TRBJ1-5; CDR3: CASSTGQKNSNQPQHF
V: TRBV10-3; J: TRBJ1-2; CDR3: CAISGGTSVYGYTF
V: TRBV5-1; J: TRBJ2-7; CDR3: CASTPDRTYEQYF
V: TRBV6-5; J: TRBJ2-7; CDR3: CAAQGASYEQYF
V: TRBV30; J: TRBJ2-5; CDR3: CAWRRRGKETQYF
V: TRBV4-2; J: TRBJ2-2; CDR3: CASSQVDGETGELFF
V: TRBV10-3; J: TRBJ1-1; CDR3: CAISERQNMNTEAFF
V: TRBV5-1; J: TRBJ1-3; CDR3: CASSRGGGSGNTIYF
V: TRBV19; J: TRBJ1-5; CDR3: CASSPGGGNQPQHF
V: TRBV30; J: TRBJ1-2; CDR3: CAWSQKFTGGAIYGYTF
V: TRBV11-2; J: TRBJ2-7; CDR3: CASSSRPRGEQYF
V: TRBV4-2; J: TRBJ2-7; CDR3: CASSQATSGGSYEQYF
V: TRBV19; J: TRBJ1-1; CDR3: CASRKGGNTEAFF
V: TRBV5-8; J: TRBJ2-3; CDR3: CASSAGTGGPDTQYF
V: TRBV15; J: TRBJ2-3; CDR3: CATSRDAGDTQYF
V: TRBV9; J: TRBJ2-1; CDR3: CASSVGAIPYNEQFF
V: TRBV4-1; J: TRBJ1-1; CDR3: CASSLNEQFEAFF
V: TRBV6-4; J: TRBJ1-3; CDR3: CASTHQRFGGNTIYF
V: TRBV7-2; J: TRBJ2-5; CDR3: CASSLDGLAGETQYF
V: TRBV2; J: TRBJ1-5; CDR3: CASSGATGENQPQHF
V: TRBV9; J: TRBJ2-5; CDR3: CASSVEGGPRETQYF
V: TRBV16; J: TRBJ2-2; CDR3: CASSQSPQGRPRTGELFF
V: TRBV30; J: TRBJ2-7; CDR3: CAWSAGTPYEQYF
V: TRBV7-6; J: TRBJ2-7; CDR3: CASSLKGQGYEQYF
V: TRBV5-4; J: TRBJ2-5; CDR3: CASSLVGLAGAKGETQYF
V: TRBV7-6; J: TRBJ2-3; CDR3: CASSLQRGGNTQYF